This TCR beta chain is from a study of technical replicates of blood from a few donors. Assay: immunoSEQ multiplex PCR; the TCRdb copy retains only in-frame clones and omits some. The sample lists about 75,000 clones; approximately 97% were seen once. The V gene's germline CDR1 is LGHNA and CDR2 YSLEER. The CDR3 has 14 residues. Trimming removed 1 base at V and 6 bases at J, with 11 bases between. This receptor was obtained from a human donor in good health. What was sequenced was T cells isolated from PBMCs. The rearrangement uses TRBV4-3 and TRBJ2-3; D might be TRBD2 (6 bases). CDR3 protein: CASSQGREVDTQYF. The CDR3 coding sequence is TGCGCCAGCAGCCAAGGGAGGGAGGTGGATACGCAGTATTTT.